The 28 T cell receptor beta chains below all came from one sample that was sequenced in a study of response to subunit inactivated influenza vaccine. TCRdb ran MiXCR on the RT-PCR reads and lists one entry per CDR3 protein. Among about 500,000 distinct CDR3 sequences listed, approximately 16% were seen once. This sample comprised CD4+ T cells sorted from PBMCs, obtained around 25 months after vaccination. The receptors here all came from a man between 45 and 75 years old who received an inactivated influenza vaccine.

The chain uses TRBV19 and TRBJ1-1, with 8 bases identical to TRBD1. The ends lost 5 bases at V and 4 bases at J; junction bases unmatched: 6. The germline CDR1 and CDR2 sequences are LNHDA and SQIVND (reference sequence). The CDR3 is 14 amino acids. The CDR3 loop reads CASSPDRGATEAFF. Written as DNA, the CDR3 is TGTGCCAGTAGTCCTGACAGGGGAGCCACTGAAGCTTTCTTT.

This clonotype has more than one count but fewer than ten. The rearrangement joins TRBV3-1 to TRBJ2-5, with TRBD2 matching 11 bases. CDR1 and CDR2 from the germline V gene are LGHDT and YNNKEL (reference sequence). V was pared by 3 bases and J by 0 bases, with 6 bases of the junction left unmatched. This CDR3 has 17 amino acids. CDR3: CASSHLAGGTYQETQYF. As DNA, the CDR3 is TGTGCCAGCAGCCACCTAGCGGGAGGCACTTACCAAGAGACCCAGTACTTC.

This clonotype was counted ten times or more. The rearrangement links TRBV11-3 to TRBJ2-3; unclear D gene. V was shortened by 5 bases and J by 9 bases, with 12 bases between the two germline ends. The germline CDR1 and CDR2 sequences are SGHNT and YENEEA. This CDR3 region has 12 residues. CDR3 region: CASSPNRLTQYF. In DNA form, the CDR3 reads TGTGCCAGCAGCCCAAACCGACTGACGCAGTATTTT. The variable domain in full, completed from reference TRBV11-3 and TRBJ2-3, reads EAGVVQSPRYKIIEKKQPVAFWCNPISGHNTLYWYLQNLGQGPELLIRYENEEAVDDSQLPKDRFSAERLKGVDSTLKIQPAELGDSAVYLCASSPNRLTQYFGPGTRLTVL.

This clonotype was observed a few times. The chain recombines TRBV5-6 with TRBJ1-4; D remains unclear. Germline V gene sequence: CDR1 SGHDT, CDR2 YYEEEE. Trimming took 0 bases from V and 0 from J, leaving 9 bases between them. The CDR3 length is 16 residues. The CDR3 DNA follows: TGTGCCAGCAGCTTGGGACCCTCTACAACTAATGAAAAACTGTTTTTT. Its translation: CASSLGPSTTNEKLFF. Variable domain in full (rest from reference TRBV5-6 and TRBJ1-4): DAGVTQSPTHLIKTRGQQVTLRCSPKSGHDTVSWYQQALGQGPQFIFQYYEEEERQRGNFPDRFSGHQFPNYSSELNVNALLLGDSALYLCASSLGPSTTNEKLFFGSGTQLSVL.

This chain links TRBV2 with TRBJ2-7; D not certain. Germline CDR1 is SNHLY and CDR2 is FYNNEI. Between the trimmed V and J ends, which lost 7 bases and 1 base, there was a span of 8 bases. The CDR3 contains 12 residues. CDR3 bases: TGTGCCAGCAAGGTCCGATCCTACGAGCAGTACTTC. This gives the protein CASKVRSYEQYF.

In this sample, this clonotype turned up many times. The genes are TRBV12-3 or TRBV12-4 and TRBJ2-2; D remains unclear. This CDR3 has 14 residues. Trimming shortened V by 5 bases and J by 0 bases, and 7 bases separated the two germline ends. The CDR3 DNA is TGTGCCAGCAGTCCCTATTCGAACACCGGGGAGCTGTTTTTT. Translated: CASSPYSNTGELFF.

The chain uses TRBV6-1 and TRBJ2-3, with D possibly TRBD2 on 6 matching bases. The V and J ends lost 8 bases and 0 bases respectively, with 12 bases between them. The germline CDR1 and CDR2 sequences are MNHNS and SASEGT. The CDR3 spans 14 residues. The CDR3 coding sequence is TGTGCCAGCGGGGACGGGACTAGCACAGATACGCAGTATTTT. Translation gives CASGDGTSTDTQYF.

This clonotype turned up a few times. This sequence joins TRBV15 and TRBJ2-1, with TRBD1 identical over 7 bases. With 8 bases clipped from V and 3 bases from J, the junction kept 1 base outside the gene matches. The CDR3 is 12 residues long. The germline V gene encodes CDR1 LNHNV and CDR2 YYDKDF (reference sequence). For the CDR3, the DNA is TGTGCCACCGGGACAGTCTACAATGAGCAGTTCTTC. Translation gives CATGTVYNEQFF.

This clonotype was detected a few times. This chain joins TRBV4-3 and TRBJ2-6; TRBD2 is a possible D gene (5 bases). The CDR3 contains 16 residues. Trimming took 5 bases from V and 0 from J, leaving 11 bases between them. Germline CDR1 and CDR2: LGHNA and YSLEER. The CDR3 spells CASSFGGSSGANVLTF. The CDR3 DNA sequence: TGCGCCAGCAGCTTCGGTGGGAGCTCTGGGGCCAACGTCCTGACTTTC.

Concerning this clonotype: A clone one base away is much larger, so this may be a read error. In nucleotides, the CDR3 is TGCGCCAGTCGGACGGATTCACCCACATATACGCAGTATTTT. Its protein is CASRTDSPTYTQYF. The chain uses TRBV5-1 and TRBJ2-3; D ambiguous. CDR1 and CDR2 from the germline V gene are SGHRS and YFSETQ. The length of the CDR3 is 14 residues.

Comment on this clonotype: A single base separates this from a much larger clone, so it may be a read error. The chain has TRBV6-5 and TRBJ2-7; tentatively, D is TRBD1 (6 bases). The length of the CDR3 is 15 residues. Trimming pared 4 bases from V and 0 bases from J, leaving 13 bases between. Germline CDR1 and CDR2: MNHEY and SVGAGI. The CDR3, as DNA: TGTGCCAGCAGTTTATACCAGGACAGCTCCTACGAGCAGTACTTC. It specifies CASSLYQDSSYEQYF.

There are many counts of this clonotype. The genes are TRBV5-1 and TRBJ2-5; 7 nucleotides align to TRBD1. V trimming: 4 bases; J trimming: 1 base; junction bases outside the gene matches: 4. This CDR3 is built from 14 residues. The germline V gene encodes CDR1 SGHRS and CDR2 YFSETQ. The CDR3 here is CASSPTGSQETQYF. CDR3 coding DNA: TGCGCCAGCAGCCCGACAGGGAGCCAAGAGACCCAGTACTTC.

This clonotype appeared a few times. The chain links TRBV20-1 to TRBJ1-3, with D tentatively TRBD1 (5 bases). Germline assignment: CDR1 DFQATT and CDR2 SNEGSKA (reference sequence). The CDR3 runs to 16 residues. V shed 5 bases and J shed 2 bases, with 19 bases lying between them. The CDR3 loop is CSAFSTSWGTGNTIYF. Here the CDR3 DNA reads TGCAGTGCTTTCTCGACCTCTTGGGGCACTGGAAACACCATATATTTT.

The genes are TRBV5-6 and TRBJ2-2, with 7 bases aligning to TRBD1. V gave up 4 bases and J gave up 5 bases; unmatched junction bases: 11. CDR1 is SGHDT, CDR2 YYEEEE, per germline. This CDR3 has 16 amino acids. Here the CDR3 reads CASSADRAVGTGELFF. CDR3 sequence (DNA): TGTGCCAGCAGCGCCGACAGGGCTGTGGGGACCGGGGAGCTGTTTTTT.

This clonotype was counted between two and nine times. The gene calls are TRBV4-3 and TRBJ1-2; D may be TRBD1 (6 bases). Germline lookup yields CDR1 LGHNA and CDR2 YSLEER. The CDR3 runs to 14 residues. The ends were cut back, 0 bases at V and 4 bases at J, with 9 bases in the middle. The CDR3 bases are TGCGCCAGCAGCCAAGATACAGGGTTCTATGGCTACACCTTC. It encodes CASSQDTGFYGYTF.

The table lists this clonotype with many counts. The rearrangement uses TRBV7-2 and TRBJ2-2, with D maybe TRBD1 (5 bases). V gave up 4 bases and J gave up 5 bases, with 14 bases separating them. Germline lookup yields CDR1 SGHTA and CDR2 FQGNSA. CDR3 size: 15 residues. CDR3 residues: CASSYRRAGTGELFF. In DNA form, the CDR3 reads TGTGCCAGCAGCTACCGTAGGGCAGGGACCGGGGAGCTGTTTTTT.

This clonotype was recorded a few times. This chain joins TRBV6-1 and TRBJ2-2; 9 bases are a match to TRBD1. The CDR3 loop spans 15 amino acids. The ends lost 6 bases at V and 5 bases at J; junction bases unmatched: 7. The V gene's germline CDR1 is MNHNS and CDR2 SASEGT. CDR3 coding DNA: TGTGCCAGCAGACAAAAACAGGGGGCAACCGGGGAGCTGTTTTTT. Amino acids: CASRQKQGATGELFF.

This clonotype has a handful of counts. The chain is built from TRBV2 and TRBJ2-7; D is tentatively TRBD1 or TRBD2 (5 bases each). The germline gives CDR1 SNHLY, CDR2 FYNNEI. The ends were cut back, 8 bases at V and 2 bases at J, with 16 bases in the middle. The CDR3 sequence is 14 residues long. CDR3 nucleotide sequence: TGTGCCAGCCTGGGACGAAATGGCCCCTACGAGCAGTACTTC. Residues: CASLGRNGPYEQYF.

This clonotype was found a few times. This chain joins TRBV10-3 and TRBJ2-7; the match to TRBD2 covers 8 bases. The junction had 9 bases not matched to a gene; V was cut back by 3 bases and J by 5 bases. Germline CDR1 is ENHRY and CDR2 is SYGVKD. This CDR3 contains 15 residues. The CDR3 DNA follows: TGTGCCATCAGTGAATCTGCGGGAGGTCCCCACGAGCAGTACTTC. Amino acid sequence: CAISESAGGPHEQYF.

DNA for the CDR3: TGCAGTGCAGGCCGGGGAGGTGGCTACACCTTC. Translated: CSAGRGGGYTF. The V call is TRBV20-1, the J call TRBJ1-2; D remains unclear. The V end lost 6 bases, the J end lost 7 bases, and 12 bases lay between the germline ends. This CDR3 comprises 11 residues. Per the germline V gene, CDR1 is DFQATT and CDR2 is SNEGSKA (reference sequence).

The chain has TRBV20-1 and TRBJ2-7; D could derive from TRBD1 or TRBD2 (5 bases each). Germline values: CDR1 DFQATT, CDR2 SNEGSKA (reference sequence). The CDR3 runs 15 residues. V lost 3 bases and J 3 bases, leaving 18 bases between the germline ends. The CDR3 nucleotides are TGCAGTGCTAGGACTCCGGGACGCGGAGGCTACGAGCAGTACTTC. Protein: CSARTPGRGGYEQYF.

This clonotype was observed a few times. The CDR3 sequence is CASSLQTSAETQYF. The CDR3 DNA follows: TGTGCCAGCAGCTTACAGACTTCGGCGGAGACCCAGTACTTC. The gene calls are TRBV7-9 and TRBJ2-5; no definite D call. The ends were cut back, 2 bases at V and 5 bases at J, with 12 bases in the middle. Germline V gene data show CDR1 as SEHNR and CDR2 as FQNEAQ (reference sequence). There are 14 residues in the CDR3.

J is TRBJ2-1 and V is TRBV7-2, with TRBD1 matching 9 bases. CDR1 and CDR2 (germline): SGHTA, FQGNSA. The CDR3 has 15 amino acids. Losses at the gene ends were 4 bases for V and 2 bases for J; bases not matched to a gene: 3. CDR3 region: CASSSGQGPYNEQFF. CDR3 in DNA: TGTGCCAGCAGCTCGGGACAGGGCCCCTACAATGAGCAGTTCTTC. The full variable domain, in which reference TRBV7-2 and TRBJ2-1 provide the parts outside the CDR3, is GAGVSQSPSNKVTEKGKDVELRCDPISGHTALYWYRQSLGQGLEFLIYFQGNSAPDKSGLPSDRFSAERTGGSVSTLTIQRTQQEDSAVYLCASSSGQGPYNEQFFGPGTRLTVL.

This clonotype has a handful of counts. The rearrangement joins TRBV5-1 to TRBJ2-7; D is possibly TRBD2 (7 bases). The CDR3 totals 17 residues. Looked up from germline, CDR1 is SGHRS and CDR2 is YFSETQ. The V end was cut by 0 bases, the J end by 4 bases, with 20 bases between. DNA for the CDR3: TGCGCCAGCAGCTTGGCCGTTTCGAGGGGGGGCGCGTACGAGCAGTACTTC. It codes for CASSLAVSRGGAYEQYF.

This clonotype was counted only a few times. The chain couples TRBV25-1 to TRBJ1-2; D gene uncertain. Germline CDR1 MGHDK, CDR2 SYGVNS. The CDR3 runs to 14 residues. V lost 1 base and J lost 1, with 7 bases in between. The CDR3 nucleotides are TGTGCCAGCAGTGAATTGATGGTTAACTATGGCTACACCTTC. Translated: CASSELMVNYGYTF.

Written as DNA, the CDR3 is TGCAGTGCTAGATCCCCTAGCTACGAGCAGTACTTC. The encoded protein is CSARSPSYEQYF. The genes are TRBV20-1 and TRBJ2-7; D remains unclear. V was pared by 2 bases and J by 3 bases, with 8 bases between. Germline V gives CDR1 DFQATT, CDR2 SNEGSKA (reference sequence). The CDR3 consists of 12 residues.

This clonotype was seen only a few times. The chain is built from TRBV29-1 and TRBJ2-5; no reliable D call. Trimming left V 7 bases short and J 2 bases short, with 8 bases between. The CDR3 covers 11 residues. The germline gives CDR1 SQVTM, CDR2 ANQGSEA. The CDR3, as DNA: TGCAGCGGGGCCGGACAAGAGACCCAGTACTTC. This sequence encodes CSGAGQETQYF.

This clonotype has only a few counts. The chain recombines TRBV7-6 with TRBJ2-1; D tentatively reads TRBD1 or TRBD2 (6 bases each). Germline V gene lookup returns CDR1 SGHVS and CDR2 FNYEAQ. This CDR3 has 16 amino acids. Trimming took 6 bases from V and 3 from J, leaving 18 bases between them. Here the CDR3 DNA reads TGTGCCAGCAGTCAAGCAGGGCGGGGACACTACAATGAGCAGTTCTTC. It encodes CASSQAGRGHYNEQFF.